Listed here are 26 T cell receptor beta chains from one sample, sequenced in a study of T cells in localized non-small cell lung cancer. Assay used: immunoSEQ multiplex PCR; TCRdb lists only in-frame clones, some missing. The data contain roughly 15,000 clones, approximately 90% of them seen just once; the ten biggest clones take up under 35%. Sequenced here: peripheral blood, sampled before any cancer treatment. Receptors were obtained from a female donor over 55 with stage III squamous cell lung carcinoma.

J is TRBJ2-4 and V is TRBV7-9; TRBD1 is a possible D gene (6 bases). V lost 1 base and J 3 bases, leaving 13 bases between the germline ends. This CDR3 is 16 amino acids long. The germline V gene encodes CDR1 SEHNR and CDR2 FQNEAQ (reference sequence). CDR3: CASSLVGGADKNIQYF. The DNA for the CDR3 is TGTGCCAGCAGCTTAGTTGGGGGCGCCGACAAAAACATTCAGTACTTC.

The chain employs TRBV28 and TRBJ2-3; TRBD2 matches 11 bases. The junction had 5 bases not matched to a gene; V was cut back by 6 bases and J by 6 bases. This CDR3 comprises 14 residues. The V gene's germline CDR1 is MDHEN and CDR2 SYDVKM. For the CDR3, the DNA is TGTGCCAGCAGACTAGCGGGAGTGTGGGATACGCAGTATTTT. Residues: CASRLAGVWDTQYF.

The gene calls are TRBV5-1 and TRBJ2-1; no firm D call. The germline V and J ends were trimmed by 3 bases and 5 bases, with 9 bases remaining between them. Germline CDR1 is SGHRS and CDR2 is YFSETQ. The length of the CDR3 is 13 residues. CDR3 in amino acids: CASSYPPNNEQFF. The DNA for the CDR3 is TGCGCCAGCAGCTATCCCCCCAACAATGAGCAGTTCTTC.

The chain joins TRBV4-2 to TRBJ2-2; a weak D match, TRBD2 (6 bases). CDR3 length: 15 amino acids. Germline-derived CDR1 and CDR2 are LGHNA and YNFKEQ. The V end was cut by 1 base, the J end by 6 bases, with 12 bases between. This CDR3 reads CASSQAGRLSGELFF. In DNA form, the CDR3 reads TGTGCCAGCAGCCAAGCCGGGAGACTCTCCGGGGAGCTGTTTTTT.

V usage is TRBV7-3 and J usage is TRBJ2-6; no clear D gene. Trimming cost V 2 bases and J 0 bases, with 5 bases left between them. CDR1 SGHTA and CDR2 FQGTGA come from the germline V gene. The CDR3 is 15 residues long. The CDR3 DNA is TGTGCCAGCAGCTTAGTTCTCTCTGGGGCCAACGTCCTGACTTTC. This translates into CASSLVLSGANVLTF.

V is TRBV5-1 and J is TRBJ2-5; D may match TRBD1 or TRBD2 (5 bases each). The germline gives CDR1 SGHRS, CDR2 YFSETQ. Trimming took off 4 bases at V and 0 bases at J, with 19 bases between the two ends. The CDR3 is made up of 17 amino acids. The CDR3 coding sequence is TGCGCCAGCAGCCTAGCCGGGACCACCATTTACCAAGAGACCCAGTACTTC. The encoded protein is CASSLAGTTIYQETQYF.

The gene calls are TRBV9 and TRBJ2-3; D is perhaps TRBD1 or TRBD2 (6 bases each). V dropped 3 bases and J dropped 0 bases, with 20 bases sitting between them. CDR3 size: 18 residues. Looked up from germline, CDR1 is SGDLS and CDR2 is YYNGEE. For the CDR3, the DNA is TGTGCCAGCAGCGCTTTCCCTAAGGGGGGTTCTAGCACAGATACGCAGTATTTT. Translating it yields CASSAFPKGGSSTDTQYF.

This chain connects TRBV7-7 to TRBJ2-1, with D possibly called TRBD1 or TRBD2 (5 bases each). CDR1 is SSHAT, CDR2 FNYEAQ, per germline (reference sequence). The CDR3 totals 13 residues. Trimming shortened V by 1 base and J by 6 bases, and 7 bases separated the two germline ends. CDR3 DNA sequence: TGTGCCAGCAGCTTAGTTGGGGGCAATGAGCAGTTCTTC. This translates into CASSLVGGNEQFF.

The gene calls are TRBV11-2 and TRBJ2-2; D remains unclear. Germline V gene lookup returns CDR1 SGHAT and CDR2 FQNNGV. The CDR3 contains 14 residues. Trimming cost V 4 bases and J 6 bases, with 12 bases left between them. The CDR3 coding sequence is TGTGCCAGCAGCTCCCGAGGTGGCGCCGGGGAGCTGTTTTTT. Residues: CASSSRGGAGELFF.

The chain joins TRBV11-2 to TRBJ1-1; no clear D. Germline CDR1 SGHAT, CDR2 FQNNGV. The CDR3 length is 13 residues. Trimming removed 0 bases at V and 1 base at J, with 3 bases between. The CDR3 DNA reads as TGTGCCAGCAGCTTAGAATGGAACACTGAAGCTTTCTTT. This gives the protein CASSLEWNTEAFF. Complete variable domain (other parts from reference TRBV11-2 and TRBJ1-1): EAGVAQSPRYKIIEKRQSVAFWCNPISGHATLYWYQQILGQGPKLLIQFQNNGVVDDSQLPKDRFSAERLKGVDSTLKIQPAKLEDSAVYLCASSLEWNTEAFFGQGTRLTVV.

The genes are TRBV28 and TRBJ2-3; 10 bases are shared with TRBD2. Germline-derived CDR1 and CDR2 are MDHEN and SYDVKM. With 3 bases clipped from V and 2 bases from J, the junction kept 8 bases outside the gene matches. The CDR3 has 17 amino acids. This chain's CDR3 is CASSFSIGLADTDTQYF. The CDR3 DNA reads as TGTGCCAGCAGTTTTAGTATAGGACTAGCGGACACAGATACGCAGTATTTT.

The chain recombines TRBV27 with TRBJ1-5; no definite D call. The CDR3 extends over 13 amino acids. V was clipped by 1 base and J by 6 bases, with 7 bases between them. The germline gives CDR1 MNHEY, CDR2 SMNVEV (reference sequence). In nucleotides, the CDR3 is TGTGCCAGCAGTTTATACAGCGGTCAGCCCCAGCATTTT. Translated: CASSLYSGQPQHF.

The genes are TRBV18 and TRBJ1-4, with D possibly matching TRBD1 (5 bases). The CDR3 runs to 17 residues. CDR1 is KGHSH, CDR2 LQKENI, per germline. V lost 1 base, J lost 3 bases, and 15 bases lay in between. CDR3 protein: CASSPLGLQASNEKLFF. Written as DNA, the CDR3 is TGTGCCAGCTCACCACTAGGGCTACAGGCCTCTAATGAAAAACTGTTTTTT.

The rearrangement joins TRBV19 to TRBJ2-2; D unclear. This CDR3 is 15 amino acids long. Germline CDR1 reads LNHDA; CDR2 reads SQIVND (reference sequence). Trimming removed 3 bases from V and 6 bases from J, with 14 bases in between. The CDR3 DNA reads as TGTGCCAGTAGTATGGAGATAGTCCTTGCCGGGGAGCTGTTTTTT. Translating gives CASSMEIVLAGELFF.

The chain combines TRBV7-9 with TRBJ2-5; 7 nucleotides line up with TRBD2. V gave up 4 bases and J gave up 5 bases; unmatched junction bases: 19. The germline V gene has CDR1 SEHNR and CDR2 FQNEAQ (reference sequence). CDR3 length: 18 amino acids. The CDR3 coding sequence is TGTGCCAGCAGCTCTAGGGGAGGCGGGGGTCGAAGAGTGGAGACCCAGTACTTC. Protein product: CASSSRGGGGRRVETQYF.

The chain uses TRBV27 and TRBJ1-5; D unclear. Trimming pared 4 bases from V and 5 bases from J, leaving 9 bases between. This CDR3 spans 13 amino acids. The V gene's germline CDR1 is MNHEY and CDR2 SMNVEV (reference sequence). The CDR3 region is CASSWDGDQPQHF. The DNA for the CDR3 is TGTGCCAGCAGTTGGGATGGCGATCAGCCCCAGCATTTT.

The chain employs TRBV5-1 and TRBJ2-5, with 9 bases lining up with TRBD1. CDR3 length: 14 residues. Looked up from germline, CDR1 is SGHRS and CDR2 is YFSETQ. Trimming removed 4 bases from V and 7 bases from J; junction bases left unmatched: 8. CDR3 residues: CASSQDRGGGTQYF. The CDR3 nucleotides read TGCGCCAGCAGCCAGGACAGGGGAGGGGGGACCCAGTACTTC.

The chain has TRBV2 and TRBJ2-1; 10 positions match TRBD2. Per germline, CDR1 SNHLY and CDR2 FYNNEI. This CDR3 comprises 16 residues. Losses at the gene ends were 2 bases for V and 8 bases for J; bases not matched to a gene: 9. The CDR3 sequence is CASSERLAGVMDEQFF. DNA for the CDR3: TGTGCCAGCAGTGAAAGGCTAGCGGGAGTCATGGATGAGCAGTTCTTC.

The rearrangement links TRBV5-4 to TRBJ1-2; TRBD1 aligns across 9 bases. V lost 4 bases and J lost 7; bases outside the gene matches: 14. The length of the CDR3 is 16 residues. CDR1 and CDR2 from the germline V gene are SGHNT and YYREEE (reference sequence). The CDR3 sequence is CASSVPGTGLTTGYTF. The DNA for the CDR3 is TGTGCCAGCAGCGTCCCCGGGACAGGGTTAACTACTGGCTACACCTTC.

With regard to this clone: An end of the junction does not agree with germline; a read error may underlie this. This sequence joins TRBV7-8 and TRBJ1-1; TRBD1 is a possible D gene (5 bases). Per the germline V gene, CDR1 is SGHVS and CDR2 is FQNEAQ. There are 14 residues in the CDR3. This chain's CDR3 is CTSRRGSANTEAFF. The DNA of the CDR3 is TGTACCAGCAGGAGGGGATCGGCGAACACTGAAGCTTTCTTT.

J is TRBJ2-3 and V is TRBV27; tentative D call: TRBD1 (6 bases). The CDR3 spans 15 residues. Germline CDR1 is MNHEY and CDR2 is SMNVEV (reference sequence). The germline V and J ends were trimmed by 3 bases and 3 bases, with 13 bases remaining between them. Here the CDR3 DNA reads TGTGCCAGCAGTTTCCCCGGGACAAGTACAGATACGCAGTATTTT. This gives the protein CASSFPGTSTDTQYF.

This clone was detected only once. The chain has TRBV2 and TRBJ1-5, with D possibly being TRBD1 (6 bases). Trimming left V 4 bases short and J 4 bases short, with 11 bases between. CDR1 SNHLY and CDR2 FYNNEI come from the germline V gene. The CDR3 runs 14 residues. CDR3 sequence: CASSAGAGNQPQHF. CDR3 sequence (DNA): TGTGCCAGCAGTGCGGGGGCTGGAAATCAGCCCCAGCATTTT.

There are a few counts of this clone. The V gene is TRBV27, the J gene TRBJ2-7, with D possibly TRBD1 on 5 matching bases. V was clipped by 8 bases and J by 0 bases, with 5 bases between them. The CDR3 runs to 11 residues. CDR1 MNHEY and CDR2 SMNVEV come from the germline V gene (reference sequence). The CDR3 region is CASGASYEQYF. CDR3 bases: TGTGCCAGCGGGGCCTCCTACGAGCAGTACTTC.

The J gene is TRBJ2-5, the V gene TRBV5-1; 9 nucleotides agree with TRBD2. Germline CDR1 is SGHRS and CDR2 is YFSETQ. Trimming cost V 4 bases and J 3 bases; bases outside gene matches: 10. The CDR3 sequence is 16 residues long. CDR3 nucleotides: TGCGCCAGCAGCCGCACGGGGCGGGAGGGTGAAGAGACCCAGTACTTC. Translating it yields CASSRTGREGEETQYF.

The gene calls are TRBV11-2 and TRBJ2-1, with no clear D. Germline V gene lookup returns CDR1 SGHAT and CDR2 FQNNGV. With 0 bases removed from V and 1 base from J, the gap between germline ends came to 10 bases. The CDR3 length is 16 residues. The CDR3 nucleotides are TGTGCCAGCAGCTTAGAAAGGGTTGGTTCCTACAATGAGCAGTTCTTC. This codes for CASSLERVGSYNEQFF.

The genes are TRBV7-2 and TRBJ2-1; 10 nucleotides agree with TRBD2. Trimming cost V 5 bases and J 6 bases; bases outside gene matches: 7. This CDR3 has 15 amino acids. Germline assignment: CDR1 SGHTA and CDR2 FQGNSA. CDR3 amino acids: CASSRSGRAGNEQFF. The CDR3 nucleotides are TGTGCCAGCAGCCGGAGCGGGAGGGCCGGCAATGAGCAGTTCTTC.